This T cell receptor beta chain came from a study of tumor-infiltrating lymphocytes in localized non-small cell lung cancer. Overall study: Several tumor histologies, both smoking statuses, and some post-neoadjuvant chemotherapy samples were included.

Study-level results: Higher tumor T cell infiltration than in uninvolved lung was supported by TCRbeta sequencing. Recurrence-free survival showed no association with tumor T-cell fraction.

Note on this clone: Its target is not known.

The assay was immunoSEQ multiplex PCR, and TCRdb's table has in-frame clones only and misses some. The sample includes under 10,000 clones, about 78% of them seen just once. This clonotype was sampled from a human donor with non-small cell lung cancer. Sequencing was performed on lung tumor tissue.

The CDR3 protein is CATSPGQDYEQYF. CDR3 bases: TGTGCCACCTCGCCGGGACAAGACTACGAGCAGTACTTC. The rearrangement joins TRBV19 to TRBJ2-7; D possibly corresponds to TRBD1 (6 bases). Trimming pared 10 bases from V and 3 bases from J, leaving 16 bases between. The germline gives CDR1 LNHDA, CDR2 SQIVND (reference sequence). The CDR3 is 13 residues long.